These 10 T cell receptor beta chains were all obtained from the same sample, sequenced in a study of memory CD8 T cells in hepatitis C reinfection. Time point reported: late/post reinfection, 12 to 24 weeks after detection. No in vitro expansion preceded TCR sequencing of the sorted cells. Profiled with immunoSEQ multiplex PCR; TCRdb holds only in-frame clones, not every one. The data show about 50,000 clones, with roughly 89% seen just once and approximately 0.67% held by the top ten. The sequencing input was naive CD8+ T cells sorted from blood. These receptor sequences come from a man aged 18-30 years with hepatitis C virus infection.

This chain connects TRBV9 to TRBJ2-3; 7 bases agree with TRBD2. Germline CDR1 reads SGDLS; CDR2 reads YYNGEE. J was trimmed by 1 base and V by 4 bases; bases with no gene match: 9. The CDR3 length is 16 residues. CDR3 amino acids: CASSTRTSGGTDTQYF. The CDR3 DNA sequence: TGTGCCAGCAGCACTCGGACCAGCGGGGGCACAGATACGCAGTATTTT.

The sample holds one count of this clone. The chain links TRBV19 to TRBJ2-7; 7 positions match TRBD1. The CDR3 covers 13 residues. The ends lost 5 bases at V and 2 bases at J; junction bases unmatched: 3. CDR1 and CDR2 from the germline V gene are LNHDA and SQIVND (reference sequence). CDR3 sequence (DNA): TGTGCCAGTAGTGGGGGACAGACCTACGAGCAGTACTTC. It specifies CASSGGQTYEQYF.

This chain links TRBV5-6 with TRBJ2-7; 8 bases agree with TRBD2. This CDR3 has 16 amino acids. Germline lookup yields CDR1 SGHDT and CDR2 YYEEEE. The V and J ends lost 0 bases and 2 bases, in that order; junction bases with no gene match: 7. CDR3 DNA sequence: TGTGCCAGCAGCTTGGATAGGAGCGGGGGTACCTACGAGCAGTACGTC. Translating gives CASSLDRSGGTYEQYV.

Details on this clone: Other nucleotide sequences in the sample specify the same CDR3. This rearrangement joins TRBV11-2 to TRBJ1-3, with D perhaps TRBD1 (6 bases). CDR3 size: 14 residues. Germline assignment: CDR1 SGHAT and CDR2 FQNNGV. V was clipped by 3 bases and J by 4 bases, with 10 bases between them. This CDR3 reads CASSLSGGGNTIYF. In nucleotides, the CDR3 is TGTGCCAGCAGCTTGTCGGGGGGCGGAAACACCATATATTTT.

Comments on this clone: In the same sample, other DNA sequences code for this CDR3. The chain combines TRBV11-2 with TRBJ2-7; 15 bases agree with TRBD2. The CDR3 extends over 16 amino acids. Germline V gene lookup returns CDR1 SGHAT and CDR2 FQNNGV. V was clipped by 5 bases and J by 3 bases; unmatched bases: 5. CDR3 in DNA: TGTGCCAGCAGCCTCGGACTAGCGGGGGGGCTCTACGAGCAGTACGTC. Translating it yields CASSLGLAGGLYEQYV.

The chain is built from TRBV28 and TRBJ2-7, with TRBD1 identical over 7 bases. After removal of 4 bases from V and 4 bases from J, the junction contained 10 bases not matched to a gene. The CDR3 covers 15 residues. Germline V CDR1 and CDR2: MDHEN, SYDVKM. CDR3 coding DNA: TGTGCCAGCAGTTCTCTCCTGGGACAGCTATACGAGCAGTACTTC. Its protein is CASSSLLGQLYEQYF. Using reference TRBV28 and TRBJ2-7 for the parts outside the CDR3, the full variable domain is DVKVTQSSRYLVKRTGEKVFLECVQDMDHENMFWYRQDPGLGLRLIYFSYDVKMKEKGDIPEGYSVSREKKERFSLILESASTNQTSMYLCASSSLLGQLYEQYFGPGTRLTVT.

In this sample, this clone turned up once. This sequence joins TRBV11-2 and TRBJ2-7, with TRBD1 matching 7 bases. The germline gives CDR1 SGHAT, CDR2 FQNNGV. This CDR3 region has 13 residues. With 5 bases clipped from V and 3 bases from J, the junction kept 4 bases outside the gene matches. The CDR3, as DNA: TGTGCCAGCAGCCTCCAGGGGGTCTACGAGCAGTACGTC. This translates into CASSLQGVYEQYV.

There are a few counts of this clone. CDR3 nucleotide sequence: TGTGCCAGCAGTAACCAGGGGGCGAATGGCTACACCTTC. Translated, it gives CASSNQGANGYTF. The chain uses TRBV6-5 and TRBJ1-2, with TRBD1 matching 8 bases. Losses at the gene ends were 5 bases for V and 6 bases for J; bases not matched to a gene: 5. This CDR3 is 13 amino acids long. Germline CDR1 and CDR2: MNHEY and SVGAGI.

This clone is a singleton in its sample. The J gene is TRBJ2-5, the V gene TRBV19, with 13 bases lining up with TRBD2. The CDR3 totals 19 residues. V shed 4 bases and J 2 bases; nucleotides not matched to a gene: 13. Germline lookup yields CDR1 LNHDA and CDR2 SQIVND (reference sequence). Written as DNA, the CDR3 is TGTGCCAGTAGTACCACTCTCTCCGGACTAGCGGGAGAACAAGAGACCCAGTACTTC. Amino acids: CASSTTLSGLAGEQETQYF.

This chain connects TRBV28 to TRBJ2-5; D possibly corresponds to TRBD1 (5 bases). The last part of the DNA fits TRBJ2-7 better; the J call may be wrong. The CDR3 has 16 amino acids. The V gene's germline CDR1 is MDHEN and CDR2 SYDVKM. The CDR3 is CASSLGASEAWHEQYF. The CDR3 DNA sequence: TGTGCCAGCAGTTTAGGGGCATCCGAGGCTTGGCACGAGCAGTACTTC.